The entry below describes one TCR beta chain. Its antigen remains unknown. The assay was immunoSEQ multiplex PCR, and TCRdb's table has in-frame clones only and misses some. The table lists 58,000 or so clones, roughly nine tenths of them singletons. The CDR3 contains 12 residues. Germline V gene data show CDR1 as SGHRS and CDR2 as YFSETQ. V was shortened by 3 bases and J by 5 bases, with 8 bases between the two germline ends. This sample's time point: week 35, safety follow-up. Vaccine doses each comprised 300 ug of mutant IDH1 20-mer peptide, with topical imiquimod. These data are taken from a study of a mutant IDH1 vaccine in newly diagnosed glioma. About the research overall: Males made up about 60% and females 37.5% of treated patients, whose mean age was approximately 44 years.

J is TRBJ1-2 and V is TRBV5-1; no firm D call. This TCR was recovered from a man aged 40-55 years with glioma. The source was PBMCs, collected from a glioma patient whose treatment included an IDH1 peptide vaccine. For the CDR3, the DNA is TGCGCCAGCAGCTGGGGTGATTATGGCTACACCTTC. It codes for CASSWGDYGYTF.